The rows below give T cell receptor beta chains drawn from one sample of a study of breast tumors, draining lymph nodes, adjacent tissues. A single record per CDR3 protein comes from TCRdb applying MiXCR to the multiplex PCR reads. This repertoire shows 140,000 or so distinct CDR3 sequences, around a third found once; its top ten account for approximately 2.3%. The source material was axillary lymph node tissue. These TCRs come from a female donor with breast cancer. Some clones in this sample may be carry-over from other donors' samples. CDR3s include the opening cysteine and the closing phenylalanine or tryptophan. D genes are given only for firm matches. Not every row has a clone size; where given, it reads once, few, many or a size class.

j_gene | d_gene | v_gene | len | abundance | CDR3nt | CDR3aa
TRBJ2-3 | NA | TRBV5-1 | 15 | NA | TGTGCCAGCAGCTTGGCCGCAGGGCACACAGATACGCAGTGTTTT | CASSLAAGHTDTQCF
TRBJ2-4 | NA | TRBV11-2 | 13 | NA | TGTGCCAGCAGGGTGACATGGGAGGCCATTCAGTACTTC | CASRVTWEAIQYF
TRBJ2-5 | NA | TRBV10-3 | 13 | many | TGTGCCATCAGTGAAACAACCCAAGAGACCCAGTACTTC | CAISETTQETQYF
TRBJ1-2 | NA | TRBV6-5 | 14 | many | TGTGCCAGCAGTTACTCTCCAGGGGACTATGGCTACACCTTC | CASSYSPGDYGYTF
TRBJ1-1 | TRBD1 | TRBV6-5 | 14 | NA | TGTGCCAGCAGAAAATACAGGGGGAACACTGAAGCTTTCTTT | CASRKYRGNTEAFF
TRBJ1-6 | NA | TRBV18 | 15 | many | TGTGCCAGCTCGCAACAGGGTTGGAATAATTCACCCCTCCACTTT | CASSQQGWNNSPLHF
TRBJ2-5 | NA | TRBV6-1 | 9 | NA | TGTGCCAGCGGTCAACCGCGGTACTTC | CASGQPRYF
TRBJ2-3 | NA | TRBV5-1 | 18 | many | TGCGCCAGCAGCCTCTCCCTCCCCGGGGGTGCCACCACAGATACGCAGTATTTT | CASSLSLPGGATTDTQYF
TRBJ2-1 | TRBD1 | TRBV18 | 19 | NA | TGTGCCAGCTCACTTTCTGGATTGGTGTCGGGACAGGGTATCAATGAGCAGTTCTTC | CASSLSGLVSGQGINEQFF
TRBJ1-2 | TRBD1 | TRBV6-5 | 14 | many | TGTGCCAGCAGTAAACAGGGGGAAAGCTTGTTGAGAACCTTC | CASSKQGESLLRTF
TRBJ1-5 | NA | TRBV5-1 | 16 | many | TGCGCCAGCAGCCCCAGCGGTCCTCAAGGGAATCAGCCCCAGCATTTT | CASSPSGPQGNQPQHF
TRBJ2-3 | TRBD1 | TRBV6-5 | 16 | many | TGTGCCAGCAGTTACGTCCCCGGGACAGCCCTTGATACGCAGTATTTT | CASSYVPGTALDTQYF
TRBJ1-4 | NA | TRBV20-1 | 14 | NA | TGCAGCGCTAGAGAGGACTCAACTAATGAAGAACTGTTTTTT | CSAREDSTNEELFF
TRBJ1-1 | NA | TRBV6-1 | 14 | few | TGTGCCAGCAGGCCACCGACAGGAAGGCCTGAAGCTTTCTTT | CASRPPTGRPEAFF
TRBJ1-2 | NA | TRBV12-3/TRBV12-4 | 13 | many | NA | CASTSGQRSGYTF
TRBJ2-6 | TRBD1 | TRBV19 | 18 | many | TGTGCCAGTAGTTCCGGACAGGGGACGAGCTCTGGGGCCAACGTCCTGACTTTC | CASSSGQGTSSGANVLTF
TRBJ1-4 | NA | TRBV4-1 | 19 | NA | TGCGCCAGCAGCCAAGGCCAGGGGTCTAAACATCCAACTAATGAAAAACTGTTTTTT | CASSQGQGSKHPTNEKLFF
TRBJ1-5 | NA | TRBV7-2 | 9 | NA | TGTGCCAGCAGCTCCGGACAGCATTTT | CASSSGQHF
TRBJ2-3 | TRBD2 | TRBV27 | 15 | NA | TGTGCCAGCATCCTGACAGCAGCGGGGGGAGATACGCAGTATTTT | CASILTAAGGDTQYF